The sequence of this T cell receptor beta chain was determined in a study of blood T cells in healthy people across ages. This CDR3 is built from 13 residues. The germline V gene has CDR1 LGHNA and CDR2 YNFKEQ. Notes on this clonotype: The junction shows a germline mismatch at one end, possibly a read error.

The authors ran a second PCR of about 6 to 12 cycles using a sample-barcoded 5' primer and a J-beta primer mix. TCRdb itself ran the 5' RACE reads through MiXCR, one entry per CDR3 protein. The sample has 650,000 to 1,000,000 distinct CDR3 sequences; about 45% are singletons. This rearrangement joins TRBV4-2 to TRBJ2-3, with D unclear. Material: blood. The receptor's source is an elderly man in good health. The CDR3 here is CTSSQDGWVVQYF. The CDR3 bases are TGTACCAGCAGCCAAGATGGCTGGGTGGTACAGTATTTT.